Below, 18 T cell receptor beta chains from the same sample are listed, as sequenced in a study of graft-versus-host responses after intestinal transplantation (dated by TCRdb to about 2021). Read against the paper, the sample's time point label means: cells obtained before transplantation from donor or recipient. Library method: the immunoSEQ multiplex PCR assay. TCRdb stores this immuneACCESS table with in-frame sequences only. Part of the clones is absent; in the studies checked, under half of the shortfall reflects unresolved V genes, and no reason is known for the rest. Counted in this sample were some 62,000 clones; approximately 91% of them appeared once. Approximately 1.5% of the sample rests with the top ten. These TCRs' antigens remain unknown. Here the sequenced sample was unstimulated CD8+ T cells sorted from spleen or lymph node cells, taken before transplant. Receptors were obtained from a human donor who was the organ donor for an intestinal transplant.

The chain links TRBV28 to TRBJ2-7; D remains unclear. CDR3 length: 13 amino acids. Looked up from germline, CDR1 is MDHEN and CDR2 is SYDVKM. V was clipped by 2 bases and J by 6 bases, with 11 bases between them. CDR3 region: CASSLVWFGEQYF. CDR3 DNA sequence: TGTGCCAGCAGTTTAGTTTGGTTCGGCGAGCAGTACTTC.

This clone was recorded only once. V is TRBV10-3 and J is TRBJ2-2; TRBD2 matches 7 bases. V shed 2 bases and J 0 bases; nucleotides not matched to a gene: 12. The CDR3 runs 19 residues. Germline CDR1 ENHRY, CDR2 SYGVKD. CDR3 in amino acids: CAISELTVTSATNTGELFF. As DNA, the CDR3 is TGTGCCATCAGTGAGCTAACAGTTACTAGCGCAACGAACACCGGGGAGCTGTTTTTT.

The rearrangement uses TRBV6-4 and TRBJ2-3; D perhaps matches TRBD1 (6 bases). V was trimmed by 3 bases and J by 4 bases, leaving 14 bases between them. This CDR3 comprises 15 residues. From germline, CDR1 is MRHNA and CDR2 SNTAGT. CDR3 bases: TGTGCCAGCAGTGAGGGGGCAAGAGGATCAGATACGCAGTATTTT. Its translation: CASSEGARGSDTQYF.

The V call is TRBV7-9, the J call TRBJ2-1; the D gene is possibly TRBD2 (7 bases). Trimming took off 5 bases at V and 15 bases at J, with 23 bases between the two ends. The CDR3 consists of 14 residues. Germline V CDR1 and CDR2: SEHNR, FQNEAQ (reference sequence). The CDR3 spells CASSPSQGRGGRFF. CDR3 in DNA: TGTGCCAGCAGCCCAAGCCAGGGGAGGGGGGGACGGTTCTTC.

CDR3 in amino acids: CASPPLGDKYYEQYF. The CDR3 coding sequence is TGTGCCAGCCCCCCCCTGGGGGACAAGTATTACGAGCAGTACTTC. The gene calls are TRBV6-7 and TRBJ2-7, with D possibly being TRBD1 (6 bases). TRBV6-7 qualifies as an ORF whose function is uncertain. V was shortened by 8 bases and J by 4 bases, with 21 bases between the two germline ends. The CDR3 has 15 residues.

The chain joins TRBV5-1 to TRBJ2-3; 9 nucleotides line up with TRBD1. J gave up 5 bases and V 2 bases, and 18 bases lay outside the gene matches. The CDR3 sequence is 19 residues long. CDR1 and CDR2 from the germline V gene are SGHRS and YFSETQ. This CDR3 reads CASSLLPPEQGARGDTQYF. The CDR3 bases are TGCGCCAGCAGCTTACTGCCCCCGGAACAGGGGGCGCGTGGAGATACGCAGTATTTT.

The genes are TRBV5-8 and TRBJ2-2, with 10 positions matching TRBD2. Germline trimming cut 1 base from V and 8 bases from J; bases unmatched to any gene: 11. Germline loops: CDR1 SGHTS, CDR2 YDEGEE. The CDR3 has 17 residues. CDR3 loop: CASSLIAGGSTEGELFF. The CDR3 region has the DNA TGTGCCAGCAGCTTGATAGCGGGAGGCTCCACAGAAGGGGAGCTGTTTTTT.

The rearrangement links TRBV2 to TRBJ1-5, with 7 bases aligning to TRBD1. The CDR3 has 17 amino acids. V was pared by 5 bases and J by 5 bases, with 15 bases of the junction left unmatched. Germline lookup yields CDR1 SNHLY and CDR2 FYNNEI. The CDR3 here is CASSPYTTDRVDQPQHF. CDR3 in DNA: TGTGCCAGCAGTCCCTATACCACCGACAGGGTCGATCAGCCCCAGCATTTT.

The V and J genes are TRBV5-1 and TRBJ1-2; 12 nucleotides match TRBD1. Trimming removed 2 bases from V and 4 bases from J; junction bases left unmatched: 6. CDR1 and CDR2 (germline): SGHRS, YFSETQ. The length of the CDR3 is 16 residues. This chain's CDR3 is CASSLTGTGGLYGYTF. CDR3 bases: TGCGCCAGCAGCTTAACCGGGACAGGGGGCCTCTATGGCTACACCTTC.

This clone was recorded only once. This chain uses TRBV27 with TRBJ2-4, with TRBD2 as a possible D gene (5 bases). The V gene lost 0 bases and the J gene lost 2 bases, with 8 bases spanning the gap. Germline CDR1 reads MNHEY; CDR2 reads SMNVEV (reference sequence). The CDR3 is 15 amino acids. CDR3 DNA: TGTGCCAGCAGTTTATCCCCGGGGTCCAAAAACATTCAGTACTTC. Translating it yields CASSLSPGSKNIQYF.

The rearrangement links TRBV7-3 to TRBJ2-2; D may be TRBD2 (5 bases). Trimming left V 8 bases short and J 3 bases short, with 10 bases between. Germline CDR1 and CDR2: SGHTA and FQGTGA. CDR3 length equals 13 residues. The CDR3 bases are TGTGCCAGCGGCGGGTCGGACACCGGGGAGCTGTTTTTT. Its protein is CASGGSDTGELFF.

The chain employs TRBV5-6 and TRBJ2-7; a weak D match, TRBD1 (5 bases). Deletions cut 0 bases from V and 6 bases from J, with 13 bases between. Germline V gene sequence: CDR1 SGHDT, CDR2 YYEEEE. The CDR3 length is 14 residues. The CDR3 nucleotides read TGTGCCAGCAGCTTGGGGGGCCGGCCCCGCGAGCAGTACTTC. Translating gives CASSLGGRPREQYF.

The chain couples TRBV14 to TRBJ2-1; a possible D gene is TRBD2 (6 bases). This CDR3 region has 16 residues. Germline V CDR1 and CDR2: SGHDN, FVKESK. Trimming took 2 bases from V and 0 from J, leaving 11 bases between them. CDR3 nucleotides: TGTGCCAGCAGCCAACTACACGGGAGCTCCTACAATGAGCAGTTCTTC. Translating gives CASSQLHGSSYNEQFF.

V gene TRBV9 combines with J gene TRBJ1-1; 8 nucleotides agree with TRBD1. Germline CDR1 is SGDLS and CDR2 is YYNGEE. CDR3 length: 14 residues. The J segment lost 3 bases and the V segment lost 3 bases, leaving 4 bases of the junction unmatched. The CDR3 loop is CASSAGQGYTEAFF. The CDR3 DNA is TGTGCCAGCAGCGCCGGACAGGGATACACTGAAGCTTTCTTT.

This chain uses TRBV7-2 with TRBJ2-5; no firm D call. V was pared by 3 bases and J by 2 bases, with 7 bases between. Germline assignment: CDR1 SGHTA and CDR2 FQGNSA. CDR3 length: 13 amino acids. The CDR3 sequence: CASSFFGQETQYF. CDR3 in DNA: TGTGCCAGCAGCTTTTTCGGTCAAGAGACCCAGTACTTC.

CDR3 DNA sequence: TGTGCCAGCAGTCCCTTCGGAGCGGGAGGCCACGAGCAGTACTTC. Translation: CASSPFGAGGHEQYF. The genes are TRBV6-5 and TRBJ2-7; 9 bases map to TRBD2. Germline assignment: CDR1 MNHEY and CDR2 SVGAGI. The length of the CDR3 is 15 residues. With V trimmed by 5 bases and J by 5 bases, 10 bases remained unmatched.

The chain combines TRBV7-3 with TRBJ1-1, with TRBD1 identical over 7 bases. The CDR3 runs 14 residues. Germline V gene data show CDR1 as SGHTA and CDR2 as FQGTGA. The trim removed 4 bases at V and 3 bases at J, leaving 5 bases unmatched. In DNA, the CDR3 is TGTGCCAGCAGCTCAACCGGGACAGACACTGAAGCTTTCTTT. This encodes CASSSTGTDTEAFF.

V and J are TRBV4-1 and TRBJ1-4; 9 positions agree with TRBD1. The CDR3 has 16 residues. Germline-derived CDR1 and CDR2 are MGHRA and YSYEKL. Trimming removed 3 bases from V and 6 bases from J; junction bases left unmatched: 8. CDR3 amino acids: CASSQSGDRVYEKLFF. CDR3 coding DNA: TGCGCCAGCAGCCAGTCGGGGGACAGGGTTTATGAAAAACTGTTTTTT.